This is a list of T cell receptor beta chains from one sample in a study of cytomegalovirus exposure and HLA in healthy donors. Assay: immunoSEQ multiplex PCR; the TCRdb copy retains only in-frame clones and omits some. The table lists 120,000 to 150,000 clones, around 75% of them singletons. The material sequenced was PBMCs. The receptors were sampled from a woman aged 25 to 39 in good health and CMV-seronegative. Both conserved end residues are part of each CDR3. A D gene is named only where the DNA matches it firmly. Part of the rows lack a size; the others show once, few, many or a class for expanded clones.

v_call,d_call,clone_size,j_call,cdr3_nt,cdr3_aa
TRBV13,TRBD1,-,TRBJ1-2,TGTGCCAGCAGCGCCGACAGGGAGGGCTACACCTTC,CASSADREGYTF
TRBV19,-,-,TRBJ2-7,TGTGCCAGTAGTATGGACAAGGGGCCATCCTACGAGCAGTACTTC,CASSMDKGPSYEQYF
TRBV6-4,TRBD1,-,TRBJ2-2,TGTGCCAGCAGTCTCACAGGGGAAACCGGGGAGCTGTTTTTT,CASSLTGETGELFF
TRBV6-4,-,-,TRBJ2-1,TGTGCCAGCAGTGAGAGGCCAGACAATGAGCAGTTCTTC,CASSERPDNEQFF
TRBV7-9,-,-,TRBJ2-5,TGTGCCAGCAGCCCCGGGAAGGCCCAGTACTTC,CASSPGKAQYF
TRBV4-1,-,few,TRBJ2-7,TGCGCCAGCAGCCTAAGTCAGGGGTCCTACGAGCAGTACTTC,CASSLSQGSYEQYF
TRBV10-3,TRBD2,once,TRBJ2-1,TGTGCCACCTCTAACGGGAGGGACAATGAGCAGTTCTTC,CATSNGRDNEQFF
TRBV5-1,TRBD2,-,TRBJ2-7,TGCGCCAGCAGCCCGGGGGGGGGCCCCGACGAGCAGTACTTC,CASSPGGGPDEQYF
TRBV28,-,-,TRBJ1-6,TGTGCCAGCAGTCCACTCGGGGGCTCCTATAATTCACCCCTCCACTTT,CASSPLGGSYNSPLHF
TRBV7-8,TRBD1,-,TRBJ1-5,TGTGCCAGCAGCCGCCGGACAGGGTATTATAGCAATCAGCCCCAGCATTTT,CASSRRTGYYSNQPQHF
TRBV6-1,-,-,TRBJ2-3,TGTGCCAGCAGTGCGGGCCAGGGTGGAGGCACAGATACGCAGTATTTT,CASSAGQGGGTDTQYF
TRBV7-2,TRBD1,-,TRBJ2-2,TGTGCCAGCAGCCCGCGGACAGGGGGTACCGGGGAGCTGTTTTTT,CASSPRTGGTGELFF
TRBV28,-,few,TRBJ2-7,TGTGCCAGCAGTCTACGAGACTCGTACTACGAGCAGTACTTC,CASSLRDSYYEQYF
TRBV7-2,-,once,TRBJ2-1,TGTGCCAGCAGCTTAGGCCCGGACAGATACAATGAGCAGTTCTTC,CASSLGPDRYNEQFF
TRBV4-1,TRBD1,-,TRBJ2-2,TGCGCCAGCAGCCACCCAACAGGGGGAATGAACACCGGGGAGCTGTTTTTT,CASSHPTGGMNTGELFF
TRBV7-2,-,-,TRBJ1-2,TGTGCCAGCAGCTTATCACAAAACTATGGCTACACCTTC,CASSLSQNYGYTF
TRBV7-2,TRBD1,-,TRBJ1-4,TGTGCCAGCAGCTTAGATGACAGGGTTGAAAAACTGTTTTTT,CASSLDDRVEKLFF
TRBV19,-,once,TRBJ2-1,TGTGCCAGTAGTTACGGAGGACGACACAATGAGCAGTTCTTC,CASSYGGRHNEQFF
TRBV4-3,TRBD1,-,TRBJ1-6,TGCGCCAGCAGCAAAGCTGGGTTGACAGGGGTTTCACCCCTCCACTTT,CASSKAGLTGVSPLHF
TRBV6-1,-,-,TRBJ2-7,TGTGCCAGCAGGCCTAGTGGGGGCCCCTACGAGCAGTACTTC,CASRPSGGPYEQYF
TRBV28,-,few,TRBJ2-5,TGTGCCAGCAGTTTACACAGGGATAAAGAGACCCAGTACTTC,CASSLHRDKETQYF
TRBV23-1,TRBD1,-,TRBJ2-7,TGCGCCAGCAGTCAGAGCCTTCGGGACAGGGACTACGAGCAGTACTTC,CASSQSLRDRDYEQYF
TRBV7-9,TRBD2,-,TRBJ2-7,TGTTCCAGCAGCATGCTAGCGGGGTACCACGAGCAGTACTTC,CSSSMLAGYHEQYF
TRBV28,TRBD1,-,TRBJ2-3,TGTGCCAGCAGAACCCCGGGACAGGCGATACATACGCAGTATTTT,CASRTPGQAIHTQYF
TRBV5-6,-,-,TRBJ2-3,TGTGCCAGCAGCTCTACGGGACACCCAACAGATACGCAGTATTTT,CASSSTGHPTDTQYF
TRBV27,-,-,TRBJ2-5,TGTGCCAGCAGTTCCTATCCGACAAGATCCCAAGAGACCCAGTACTTC,CASSSYPTRSQETQYF
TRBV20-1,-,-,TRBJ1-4,TGCAGTGGTCAGGCTGGCGAAAAACTGTTTTTT,CSGQAGEKLFF
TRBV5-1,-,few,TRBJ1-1,TGCGCCAGCAGCTTGTATGCAGGAGGGTCGAGTACTGAAGCTTTCTTT,CASSLYAGGSSTEAFF
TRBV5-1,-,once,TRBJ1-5,TGCGCCAGCAGTCCGACAGATTATAGCAATCAGCCCCAGCATTTT,CASSPTDYSNQPQHF
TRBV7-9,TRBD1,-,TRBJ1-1,TGTGCCAGCAGCGAAAGGGTAGAGGGGGGACAGCAGAACACTGAAGCTTTCTTT,CASSERVEGGQQNTEAFF
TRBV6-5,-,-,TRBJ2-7,TGTGCCAGCAGTGAAAACAGGGTTCGTGAGCAGTACTTC,CASSENRVREQYF
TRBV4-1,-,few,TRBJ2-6,TGCGCCAGCAGCCAAGTCGTGGGGAGCGGGGCCAACGTCCTGACTTTC,CASSQVVGSGANVLTF
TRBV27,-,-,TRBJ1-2,TGTGCCAGCAGTTTACAGGGTTGGTATGGCTACACCTTC,CASSLQGWYGYTF
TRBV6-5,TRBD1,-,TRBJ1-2,TGTGCCAGCAGTAAAAAGGACAGGCTCTACTTC,CASSKKDRLYF
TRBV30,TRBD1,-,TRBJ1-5,TGTGCCTGGAGTGTAGGGACAGGGAGCAATCAGCCCCAGCATTTT,CAWSVGTGSNQPQHF
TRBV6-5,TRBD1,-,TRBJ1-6,TGTGCCAGCAGTTACCTCGGGACAGATAATTCACCCCTCCACTTT,CASSYLGTDNSPLHF
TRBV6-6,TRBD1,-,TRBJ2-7,TGTGCCAGCAGTTACTCGAAAGGGACAGGGTTGTACGAGCAGTACTTC,CASSYSKGTGLYEQYF
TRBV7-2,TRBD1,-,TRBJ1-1,TGTGCCAGCAGCCCACAGGGGGCCACTGAAGCTTTCTTT,CASSPQGATEAFF
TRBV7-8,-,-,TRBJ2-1,TGTGCCAGCAGCTTACCCCGACTACCGACCTACAATGAGCAGTTCTTC,CASSLPRLPTYNEQFF
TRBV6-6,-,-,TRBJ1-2,TGTGCCAGCAGTCTTTCGAGGAGTTCTAACTATGGCTACACCTTC,CASSLSRSSNYGYTF
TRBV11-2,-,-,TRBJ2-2,TGTGCCAGCAGCTATGACAGAATGGACCGGGAGCTGTTTTTT,CASSYDRMDRELFF
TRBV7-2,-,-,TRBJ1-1,TGTGCCAGCAGAAAACTACAGGGCCCGGCTTTCTTT,CASRKLQGPAFF
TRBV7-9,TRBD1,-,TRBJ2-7,TGTTCCAGCAGCCCGACAGGGGCCTACGAGCAGTACTTC,CSSSPTGAYEQYF
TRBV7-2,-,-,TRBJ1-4,TGTGCCAGCAGCAAACAGGGCCCCCTTAATGAAAAACTGTTTTTT,CASSKQGPLNEKLFF
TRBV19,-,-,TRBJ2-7,TGTGCCAGTAGCCGGGACAATTACGAGCAGTACTTC,CASSRDNYEQYF
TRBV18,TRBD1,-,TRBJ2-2,TGTGCCAGCTCACCAGACAGGGGAGCCGGGGAGCTGTTTTTT,CASSPDRGAGELFF
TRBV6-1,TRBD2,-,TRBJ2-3,TGTGCCAGCAGTGGAACTAGCGGGGTAACAGATACGCAGTATTTT,CASSGTSGVTDTQYF
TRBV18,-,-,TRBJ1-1,TGTGCCAGCTCACCTCGTCAGGAATGGGCTTTCTTT,CASSPRQEWAFF
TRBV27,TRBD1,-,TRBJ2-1,TGTGCCAGCAGTTTTTGGGACAGGGAGAGGGGTGAGCAGTTCTTC,CASSFWDRERGEQFF
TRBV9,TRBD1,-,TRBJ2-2,TGTGCCAGCAGCGTAAGATCCGGGACAGGGTCGAGCACCGGGGAGCTGTTTTTT,CASSVRSGTGSSTGELFF
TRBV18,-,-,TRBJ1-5,TGTGCCAGCTCGGATGACAGCAACAATCAGCCCCAGCATTTT,CASSDDSNNQPQHF
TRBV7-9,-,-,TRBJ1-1,TGTGCCAGCAGCTTAGGCCAGGAAGCTTTCTTT,CASSLGQEAFF
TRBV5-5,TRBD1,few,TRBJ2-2,TGTGCCAGCAGCCGGACAGGGGGCAACACCGGGGAGCTGTTTTTT,CASSRTGGNTGELFF
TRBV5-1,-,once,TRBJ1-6,TGCGCCAGCAGCACGACGGGGGAGGCATCTTCCTCACCCCTCCACTTT,CASSTTGEASSSPLHF
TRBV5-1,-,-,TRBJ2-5,TGCGCCAGCAGCCTAACCAGCGTAGGAGAGACCCAGTACTTC,CASSLTSVGETQYF
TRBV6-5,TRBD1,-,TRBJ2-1,TGTGCCAGCAGTCCAGGACAGGGGGCGAAATTCTTC,CASSPGQGAKFF
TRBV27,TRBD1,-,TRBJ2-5,TGTGCCAGCAGTGAACAGGGGGCAGTCCAAGAGACCCAGTACTTC,CASSEQGAVQETQYF
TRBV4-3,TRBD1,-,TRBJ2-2,TGCGCCAGCAGCCCTATGACAGGGACAACCGGGGAGCTGTTTTTT,CASSPMTGTTGELFF